The source of this T cell receptor (beta chain) is a study of blood T cell repertoires in COVID-19. Seattle's enrolled individuals joined amid active infection and were then monitored longitudinally. V was pared by 7 bases and J by 0 bases, with 9 bases between. The CDR3 length is 13 residues. The germline gives CDR1 MDHEN, CDR2 SYDVKM. The table came from immunoSEQ multiplex PCR; TCRdb's copy has only in-frame clones and leaves some out. The profile covers around 160,000 clones, with 80% to 90% appearing a single time and around an eighth taken by the ten largest. Sequencing used peripheral blood. The V gene is TRBV28, the J gene TRBJ1-1, with a tentative D call TRBD1 (5 bases). The clonotype was recovered from a man between 18 and 29 years old with COVID-19, enrolled during active disease. DNA of the CDR3: TGTGCCAGCACGGTGGGGCTGAACACTGAAGCTTTCTTT. Encoded protein: CASTVGLNTEAFF.